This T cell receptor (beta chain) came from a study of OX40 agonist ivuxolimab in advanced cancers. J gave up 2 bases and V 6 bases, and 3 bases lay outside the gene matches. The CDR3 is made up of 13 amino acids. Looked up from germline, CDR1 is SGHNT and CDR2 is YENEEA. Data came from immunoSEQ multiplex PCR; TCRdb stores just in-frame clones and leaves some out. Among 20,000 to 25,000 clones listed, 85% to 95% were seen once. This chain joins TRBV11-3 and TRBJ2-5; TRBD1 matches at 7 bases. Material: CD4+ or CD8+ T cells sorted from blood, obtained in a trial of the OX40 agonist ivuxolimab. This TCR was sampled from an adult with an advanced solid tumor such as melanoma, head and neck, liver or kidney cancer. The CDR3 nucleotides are TGTGCCAGCAGGGGCAGGGGGCAAGAGACCCAGTACTTC. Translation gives CASRGRGQETQYF.